One and the same sample provided the 17 T cell receptor beta chains below, sequenced in a study of PD-L1 blockade in urothelial cancer. This table comes from immunoSEQ multiplex PCR, and its TCRdb copy is limited to in-frame clones, with some not included. Among tens of thousands of clones listed, over 70% were seen once. The sequencing used PBMCs, collected around atezolizumab (anti-PD-L1) treatment. The receptors shown here come from a man between 70 and 80 years old with urothelial cancer.

The chain recombines TRBV18 with TRBJ1-2; a possible D gene is TRBD1 (5 bases). The ends were cut back, 2 bases at V and 4 bases at J, with 11 bases in the middle. The germline V gene has CDR1 KGHSH and CDR2 LQKENI. CDR3 length: 14 amino acids. CDR3 sequence: CASSPRDSLYGYTF. The CDR3 nucleotides read TGTGCCAGCTCACCAAGGGACTCCCTCTATGGCTACACCTTC.

This rearrangement joins TRBV5-1 to TRBJ2-3; TRBD2 matches at 11 bases. Per germline, CDR1 SGHRS and CDR2 YFSETQ. The length of the CDR3 is 16 residues. With 2 bases clipped from V and 1 base from J, the junction kept 3 bases outside the gene matches. The CDR3 here is CASSFPTSGGTDTQYF. Here the CDR3 DNA reads TGCGCCAGCAGCTTTCCGACTAGCGGGGGCACAGATACGCAGTATTTT.

A few counts support this clone. The V call is TRBV11-2, the J call TRBJ2-5; D ambiguous. V lost 6 bases and J 4 bases, leaving 9 bases between the germline ends. Germline CDR1 and CDR2: SGHAT and FQNNGV. This CDR3 contains 12 residues. DNA for the CDR3: TGTGCCAGCAGTCAAGCGAGAGAGACCCAGTACTTC. Its protein product is CASSQARETQYF.

The gene calls are TRBV5-4 and TRBJ2-1, with a possible D match to TRBD2 (6 bases). Looked up from germline, CDR1 is SGHNT and CDR2 is YYREEE (reference sequence). The CDR3 totals 14 residues. Deletions cut 4 bases from V and 7 bases from J, with 15 bases between. The CDR3 spells CASSPRDWGNEQFF. The CDR3 region has the DNA TGTGCCAGCAGCCCCCGGGACTGGGGAAATGAGCAGTTCTTC.

The chain employs TRBV6-1 and TRBJ1-1; TRBD1 is a possible D gene (6 bases). The length of the CDR3 is 13 residues. Germline V CDR1 and CDR2: MNHNS, SASEGT. Trimming removed 3 bases at V and 3 bases at J, with 8 bases between. DNA of the CDR3: TGTGCCAGCAGTGAGGACAGAGACACTGAAGCTTTCTTT. This sequence encodes CASSEDRDTEAFF.

The chain has TRBV9 and TRBJ2-7, with TRBD2 identical over 13 bases. V was clipped by 0 bases and J by 8 bases; unmatched bases: 11. Looked up from germline, CDR1 is SGDLS and CDR2 is YYNGEE. This CDR3 has 17 residues. CDR3 DNA sequence: TGTGCCAGCAGCGTAGCCCCCAGGACTAGCGGGAGTGGGCAGCAGTACTTC. Its protein product is CASSVAPRTSGSGQQYF. Combining the CDR3 with reference TRBV9 and TRBJ2-7 gives the whole variable domain DSGVTQTPKHLITATGQRVTLRCSPRSGDLSVYWYQQSLDQGLQFLIQYYNGEERAKGNILERFSAQQFPDLHSELNLSSLELGDSALYFCASSVAPRTSGSGQQYFGPGTRLTVT.

The chain couples TRBV27 to TRBJ2-7; D possibly corresponds to TRBD2 (5 bases). The CDR3 has 14 residues. Trimming removed 4 bases at V and 3 bases at J, with 13 bases between. Germline CDR1 MNHEY, CDR2 SMNVEV (reference sequence). The CDR3 loop reads CASSSSWANYEQYF. For the CDR3, the DNA is TGTGCCAGCAGTTCTAGCTGGGCAAACTACGAGCAGTACTTC.

CDR3 in amino acids: CASSPAGQAKETQYF. CDR3 DNA sequence: TGTGCCAGCAGCCCGGCAGGACAGGCCAAAGAGACCCAGTACTTC. This chain uses TRBV7-9 with TRBJ2-5, with 7 nucleotides matching TRBD1. Looked up from germline, CDR1 is SEHNR and CDR2 is FQNEAQ (reference sequence). The CDR3 is made up of 15 amino acids. Trimming cost V 5 bases and J 3 bases; bases outside gene matches: 9.

This chain uses TRBV5-1 with TRBJ1-3; a weak D match, TRBD1 (6 bases). Germline V gene sequence: CDR1 SGHRS, CDR2 YFSETQ. V lost 0 bases, J lost 0 bases, and 10 bases lay in between. This CDR3 is 16 amino acids long. CDR3 region: CASSLATGTSGNTIYF. The CDR3 DNA follows: TGCGCCAGCAGCTTGGCGACAGGAACCTCTGGAAACACCATATATTTT.

The gene calls are TRBV2 and TRBJ2-7, with D unclear. The CDR3 loop spans 10 amino acids. Deletions cut 7 bases from V and 3 bases from J, with 4 bases between. Germline V gives CDR1 SNHLY, CDR2 FYNNEI. The CDR3 here is CASTNYEQYF. The CDR3 bases are TGTGCCAGCACTAACTACGAGCAGTACTTC.

The chain joins TRBV19 to TRBJ2-7; 7 bases agree with TRBD1. Losses at the gene ends were 9 bases for V and 2 bases for J; bases not matched to a gene: 13. CDR1 and CDR2 (germline): LNHDA, SQIVND (reference sequence). CDR3 size: 15 residues. DNA of the CDR3: TGTGCCAGCAAACAGGGGAAAGGGGTGGCCTACGAGCAGTACTTC. It translates to CASKQGKGVAYEQYF. Together with reference TRBV19 and TRBJ2-7, the CDR3 gives the full variable domain: DGGITQSPKYLFRKEGQNVTLSCEQNLNHDAMYWYRQDPGQGLRLIYYSQIVNDFQKGDIAEGYSVSREKKESFPLTVTSAQKNPTAFYLCASKQGKGVAYEQYFGPGTRLTVT.

The J gene is TRBJ2-3, the V gene TRBV7-9; D gene unclear. CDR1 and CDR2 from the germline V gene are SEHNR and FQNEAQ (reference sequence). With 4 bases removed from V and 2 bases from J, the gap between germline ends came to 4 bases. CDR3 size: 12 residues. CDR3 loop: CASSYYTDTQYF. The CDR3 DNA reads as TGTGCCAGCAGCTATTACACAGATACGCAGTATTTT.

The rearrangement links TRBV19 to TRBJ1-1; 7 bases line up with TRBD1. Germline V gene data show CDR1 as LNHDA and CDR2 as SQIVND (reference sequence). The CDR3 spans 17 residues. V shed 3 bases, J shed 0 bases, and the junction held 10 bases outside the gene matches. The chain's CDR3 is CASSIRRTGPMNTEAFF. DNA of the CDR3: TGTGCCAGTAGTATTCGACGGACAGGCCCCATGAACACTGAAGCTTTCTTT.

This chain connects TRBV5-4 to TRBJ2-5; 8 nucleotides align to TRBD1. Germline-derived CDR1 and CDR2 are SGHNT and YYREEE (reference sequence). This CDR3 contains 16 residues. The trim removed 2 bases at V and 5 bases at J, leaving 11 bases unmatched. CDR3 residues: CASSFPGTGGVETQYF. CDR3 bases: TGTGCCAGCAGCTTTCCCGGGACAGGCGGAGTGGAGACCCAGTACTTC. Together with reference TRBV5-4 and TRBJ2-5, the CDR3 gives the full variable domain: ETGVTQSPTHLIKTRGQQVTLRCSSQSGHNTVSWYQQALGQGPQFIFQYYREEENGRGNFPPRFSGLQFPNYSSELNVNALELDDSALYLCASSFPGTGGVETQYFGPGTRLLVL.

The V call is TRBV19, the J call TRBJ2-5, with 8 bases aligning to TRBD2. The CDR3 length is 14 residues. The J segment lost 5 bases and the V segment lost 7 bases, leaving 9 bases of the junction unmatched. Germline V gives CDR1 LNHDA, CDR2 SQIVND (reference sequence). The CDR3 spells CASMRSGGDETQYF. Written as DNA, the CDR3 is TGTGCCAGTATGAGGTCGGGAGGGGATGAGACCCAGTACTTC.

The rearrangement uses TRBV7-2 and TRBJ2-4; TRBD1 might be the D (5 bases). CDR3 length: 15 amino acids. Trimming stripped 1 base from V and 3 bases from J, with 10 bases between. From germline, CDR1 is SGHTA and CDR2 FQGNSA. The CDR3 is CASSLVTDNKNIQYF. The CDR3 region has the DNA TGTGCCAGCAGCTTAGTTACGGACAACAAAAACATTCAGTACTTC.

V gene TRBV27 combines with J gene TRBJ2-1; TRBD2 matches 13 bases. The ends lost 4 bases at V and 10 bases at J; junction bases unmatched: 1. CDR1 and CDR2 from the germline V gene are MNHEY and SMNVEV (reference sequence). The CDR3 contains 13 residues. The chain's CDR3 is CASSWGLAGEQFF. Written as DNA, the CDR3 is TGTGCCAGCAGTTGGGGACTAGCGGGAGAGCAGTTCTTC.